This note documents a single TCR beta chain sequence. Sequenced by immunoSEQ multiplex PCR; TCRdb stores in-frame clones only, minus some. This table holds about 110,000 clones, approximately 85% found once. Between the trimmed V and J ends, which lost 6 bases and 2 bases, there was a span of 23 bases. The length of the CDR3 is 17 residues. The germline V gene encodes CDR1 SGHRS and CDR2 YFSETQ. The data derive from a study of T cell responses to AZD1222 COVID-19 vaccine. The chain joins TRBV5-1 to TRBJ1-1; D may be TRBD1 (6 bases). The sequence derives from an adult in good health. Sequencing was performed on peripheral blood, taken on day 0 of AZD1222 vaccination. The CDR3 loop is CASTRLDRSSRNTEAFF. The CDR3 region has the DNA TGCGCCAGCACCCGCCTCGACAGGTCTTCGCGAAACACTGAAGCTTTCTTT.